This T cell receptor beta chain was sequenced during a study of response to subunit inactivated influenza vaccine. The study, taken as a whole, reports: There was a suggestion from the authors that each seasonal influenza vaccination recruits few new T cells.

CDR1 and CDR2 from the germline V gene are MNHEY and SVGAGI. The CDR3 covers 15 residues. V dropped 0 bases and J dropped 5 bases, with 11 bases sitting between them. TCRdb re-called the RT-PCR reads with MiXCR, one entry per CDR3 protein. Seen here are 450,000 to 700,000 distinct CDR3 sequences, less than 15% observed once, and the top ten hold around 10%. This clonotype was counted only a few times. Its matching antigen is unknown. The sample consisted of PBMCs from blood, taken 11 to 12 days after vaccination. The chain recombines TRBV6-5 with TRBJ1-5; D uncertain. The clonotype originates from a man aged 50-60 years who received an inactivated influenza vaccine. The CDR3 reads CASSYSNGPHQPQHF. CDR3 nucleotides: TGTGCCAGCAGTTACTCGAACGGCCCCCATCAGCCCCAGCATTTT.